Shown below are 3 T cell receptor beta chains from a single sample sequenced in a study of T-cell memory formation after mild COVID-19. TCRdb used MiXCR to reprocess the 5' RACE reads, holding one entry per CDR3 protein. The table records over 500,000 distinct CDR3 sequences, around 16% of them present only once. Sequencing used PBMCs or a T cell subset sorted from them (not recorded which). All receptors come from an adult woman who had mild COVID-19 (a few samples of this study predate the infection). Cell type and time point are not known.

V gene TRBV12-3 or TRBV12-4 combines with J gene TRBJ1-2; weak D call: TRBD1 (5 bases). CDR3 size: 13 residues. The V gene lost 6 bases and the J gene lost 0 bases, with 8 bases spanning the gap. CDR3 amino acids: CASRAGANYGYTF. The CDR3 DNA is TGTGCCAGCAGGGCGGGGGCTAACTATGGCTACACCTTC.

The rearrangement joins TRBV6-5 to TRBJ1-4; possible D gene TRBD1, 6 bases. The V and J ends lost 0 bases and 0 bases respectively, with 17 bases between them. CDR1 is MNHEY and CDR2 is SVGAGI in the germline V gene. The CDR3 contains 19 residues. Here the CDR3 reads CASSYSGQRKLATNEKLFF. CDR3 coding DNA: TGTGCCAGCAGTTACTCCGGACAGAGAAAACTAGCAACTAATGAAAAACTGTTTTTT.

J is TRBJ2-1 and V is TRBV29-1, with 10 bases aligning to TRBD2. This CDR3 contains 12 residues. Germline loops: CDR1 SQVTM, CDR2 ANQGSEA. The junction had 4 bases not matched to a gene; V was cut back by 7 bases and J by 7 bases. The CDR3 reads CSGAGGPNEQFF. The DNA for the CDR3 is TGCAGCGGAGCGGGGGGGCCTAATGAGCAGTTCTTC.